This T cell receptor beta chain appears in the sequencing data of a study of OX40 agonist ivuxolimab in advanced cancers. The CDR3 is made up of 15 amino acids. CDR1 is SGHAT and CDR2 is FQNNGV in the germline V gene. Trimming took 5 bases from V and 2 from J, leaving 14 bases between them. Clones were sequenced by immunoSEQ multiplex PCR, and TCRdb holds only the in-frame ones, with some missing. The sample lists roughly 11,000 clones; just under 75% were seen once. This clone was seen once. Its specificity is unknown. Overall study findings and caveats: At doses 0.1 to 3.0 mg/kg, CD4+ and CD8+ clones expanded.

Material: CD4+ or CD8+ T cells sorted from blood, obtained in a trial of the OX40 agonist ivuxolimab. The V call is TRBV11-2, the J call TRBJ2-3, with a weak D call TRBD2 (6 bases). The clonotype was recovered from an adult with an advanced solid tumor such as melanoma, head and neck, liver or kidney cancer. This CDR3 reads CASSTSWDYTDTQYF. For the CDR3, the DNA is TGTGCCAGCAGCACTAGCTGGGATTACACAGATACGCAGTATTTT.